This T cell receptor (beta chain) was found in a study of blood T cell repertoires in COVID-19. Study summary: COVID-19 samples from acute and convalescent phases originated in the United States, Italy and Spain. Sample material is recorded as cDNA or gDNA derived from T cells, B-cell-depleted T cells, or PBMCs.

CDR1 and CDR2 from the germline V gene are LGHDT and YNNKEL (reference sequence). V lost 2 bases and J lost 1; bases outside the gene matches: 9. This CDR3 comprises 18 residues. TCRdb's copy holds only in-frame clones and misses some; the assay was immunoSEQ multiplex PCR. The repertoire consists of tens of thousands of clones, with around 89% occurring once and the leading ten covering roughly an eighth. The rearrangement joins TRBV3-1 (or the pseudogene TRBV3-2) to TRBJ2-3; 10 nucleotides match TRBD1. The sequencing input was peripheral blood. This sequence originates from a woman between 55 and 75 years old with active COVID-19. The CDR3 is CASSQTPTTGGGTDTQYF. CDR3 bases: TGTGCCAGCAGCCAAACTCCTACGACAGGGGGCGGCACAGATACGCAGTATTTT.